This TCR beta chain derives from a study of T-cell reconstitution after alpha-beta-depleted transplantation in children. The sample holds many counts of this clonotype. The V end was cut by 7 bases, the J end by 4 bases, with 11 bases between. Germline CDR1 and CDR2: SQVTM and ANQGSEA. This CDR3 is 12 amino acids long. During its preparation, the TCRbeta library received unique molecular identifiers. TCRdb re-called the PCR reads with MiXCR, one entry per CDR3 protein. Of about 110,000 distinct CDR3 sequences listed, about 9.3% are singletons. The sample here was PBMCs from the stem cell graft donor, taken from the stem cell graft. The chain has TRBV29-1 and TRBJ2-1; a possible D gene is TRBD1 (5 bases). This receptor was obtained from a human donor who donated a stem cell graft to a child with acute lymphoblastic leukemia. Here the CDR3 reads CSEKGKYNEQFF. The CDR3 DNA is TGCAGCGAAAAGGGGAAGTACAATGAGCAGTTCTTC.